Listed here are 18 T cell receptor beta chains from one sample, sequenced in a study of beta chain features in type 1 diabetes. Notes on the study in general: Moderately but significantly shorter TCRB CDR3s were found in Type 1 diabetes patients in all four CD4+ subsets.

Their antigens remain unidentified. Isolated RNA was reverse transcribed in full, so expressed TCRB transcripts were sequenced. Generated by immunoSEQ multiplex PCR, the TCRdb table keeps only in-frame clones and is missing some. The sample has over 300,000 clones; approximately 10% are singletons. Source material: central memory CD4+ T cells from blood. The origin of the receptors is a man aged 25 to 40 with type 1 diabetes.

This clone was counted a few times. Other DNA sequences in the same sample also yield this CDR3. The CDR3 DNA is TGTGCCAGCAACATTGGGGGGCGAACCGGGGAGCTGTTTTTT. Amino acids: CASNIGGRTGELFF. The J gene is TRBJ2-2, the V gene TRBV2, with D perhaps given as TRBD1 or TRBD2 (6 bases each). Germline CDR1 is SNHLY and CDR2 is FYNNEI. The CDR3 is 14 amino acids. Trimming removed 7 bases from V and 5 bases from J, with 14 bases in between.

V gene TRBV7-6 combines with J gene TRBJ2-3; D is uncertain. V was pared by 5 bases and J by 1 base, with 4 bases between. CDR1 and CDR2 (germline): SGHVS, FNYEAQ. The CDR3 length is 12 residues. CDR3 DNA: TGTGCCAGCAGCCCGCGCACAGATACGCAGTATTTT. As protein: CASSPRTDTQYF. The complete variable domain, with remaining parts taken from reference TRBV7-6 and TRBJ2-3, reads GAGVSQSPRYKVTKRGQDVALRCDPISGHVSLYWYRQALGQGPEFLTYFNYEAQQDKSGLPNDRFSAERPEGSISTLTIQRTEQRDSAMYRCASSPRTDTQYFGPGTRLTVL.

The genes are TRBV7-2 and TRBJ2-7; a possible D gene is TRBD1 (5 bases). V lost 4 bases and J lost 2, with 15 bases in between. Looked up from germline, CDR1 is SGHTA and CDR2 is FQGNSA. The CDR3 is 15 residues long. The CDR3: CASSWASREAYEQYF. CDR3 nucleotides: TGTGCCAGCAGCTGGGCGAGCAGGGAAGCCTACGAGCAGTACTTC.

V usage is TRBV7-2 and J usage is TRBJ2-3, with TRBD2 matching over 10 bases. Germline V gene sequence: CDR1 SGHTA, CDR2 FQGNSA. V was clipped by 1 base and J by 0 bases; unmatched bases: 1. This CDR3 spans 16 amino acids. The CDR3, as DNA: TGTGCCAGCAGCTTAGGTAGCGGGGGGAGCACAGATACGCAGTATTTT. This sequence encodes CASSLGSGGSTDTQYF.

This clone was seen more than once but under ten times. The V and J genes are TRBV2 and TRBJ2-7; TRBD2 is a possible D gene (6 bases). Looked up from germline, CDR1 is SNHLY and CDR2 is FYNNEI. V lost 6 bases to trimming and J lost 1 base, with 13 bases between them. This CDR3 has 14 amino acids. The CDR3 DNA follows: TGTGCCAGCAGAGTCGAGACTAGGTCCTACGAGCAGTACTTC. This codes for CASRVETRSYEQYF.

This clone was seen a handful of times. The chain links TRBV2 to TRBJ2-2; D is perhaps TRBD1 (5 bases). V lost 10 bases and J 2 bases, leaving 11 bases between the germline ends. This CDR3 is 13 amino acids long. The germline CDR1 and CDR2 sequences are SNHLY and FYNNEI. In DNA, the CDR3 is TGTGCCACCCAGACAGAAAACACCGGGGAGCTGTTTTTT. Its protein product is CATQTENTGELFF.

This clone was detected a few times. The chain uses TRBV6-5 and TRBJ2-2; D remains ambiguous. This CDR3 comprises 14 residues. Germline CDR1 is MNHEY and CDR2 is SVGAGI. With 2 bases removed from V and 7 bases from J, the gap between germline ends came to 11 bases. CDR3 nucleotides: TGTGCCAGCAGTTACCAGCGATGGGGCGGGGAGCTGTTTTTT. As protein: CASSYQRWGGELFF.

This clone has a handful of counts. This sequence joins TRBV12-5 and TRBJ2-3; D assignment may be TRBD1 or TRBD2 (5 bases each). Germline lookup yields CDR1 LGHNT and CDR2 FRNRAP. The CDR3 totals 14 residues. Deletions cut 3 bases from V and 2 bases from J, with 9 bases between. The CDR3 region has the DNA TGTGCTAGTGGTTTTGAGGGGTCCACAGATACGCAGTATTTT. It translates to CASGFEGSTDTQYF.

There are many counts of this clone. Different DNA sequences within this sample yield the same CDR3. V gene TRBV4-3 combines with J gene TRBJ2-6; D is uncertain. Germline V CDR1 and CDR2: LGHNA, YSLEER. V was trimmed by 1 base and J by 0 bases, leaving 7 bases between them. This CDR3 is built from 16 residues. CDR3 amino acids: CASSQGRYSGANVLTF. The CDR3 DNA reads TGCGCCAGCAGCCAAGGACGCTACTCTGGGGCCAACGTCCTGACTTTC.

The rearrangement uses TRBV18 and TRBJ1-6; TRBD1 matches 7 bases. Trimming removed 5 bases from V and 5 bases from J; junction bases left unmatched: 3. Germline-derived CDR1 and CDR2 are KGHSH and LQKENI. The CDR3 extends over 14 amino acids. The CDR3 coding sequence is TGTGCCAGCTCATCAACAGGGGATAATTCACCCCTCCACTTT. It encodes CASSSTGDNSPLHF.

This clone was detected a few times. The CDR3 here is CASSSPSGGARIEQYF. In nucleotides, the CDR3 is TGTGCCAGCAGTTCTCCTAGCGGGGGGGCCCGAATTGAGCAGTACTTC. The rearrangement joins TRBV28 to TRBJ2-7; 12 nucleotides agree with TRBD2. The CDR3 runs to 16 residues. The germline V gene encodes CDR1 MDHEN and CDR2 SYDVKM. V gave up 4 bases and J gave up 7 bases; unmatched junction bases: 11.

This clone was found many times. CDR3 bases: TGCGCCAGCAGCCAAGAAGCAGGGCTCATGGGCTACACCTTC. This encodes CASSQEAGLMGYTF. This sequence joins TRBV4-1 and TRBJ1-2; D might be TRBD1 (5 bases). The V end lost 0 bases, the J end lost 8 bases, and 13 bases lay between the germline ends. Germline assignment: CDR1 MGHRA and CDR2 YSYEKL. The CDR3 has 14 amino acids.

This chain's CDR3 is CASSVDSLPGRGYTF. The CDR3 DNA sequence: TGTGCCAGCAGCGTAGATAGTTTGCCAGGGAGGGGCTACACCTTC. This rearrangement joins TRBV9 to TRBJ1-2; a weak D match, TRBD1 (5 bases). Germline-derived CDR1 and CDR2 are SGDLS and YYNGEE. CDR3 length: 15 residues. V was pared by 0 bases and J by 8 bases, with 17 bases between.

This chain connects TRBV28 to TRBJ1-5; D gene ambiguous. CDR1 is MDHEN, CDR2 SYDVKM, per germline. Trimming pared 5 bases from V and 4 bases from J, leaving 12 bases between. The CDR3 has 14 amino acids. The DNA for the CDR3 is TGTGCCAGCAGTCTCGGACTGAAGAATCAGCCCCAGCATTTT. It is translated as CASSLGLKNQPQHF.

A few counts support this clone. This rearrangement joins TRBV5-4 to TRBJ2-5; D is perhaps TRBD1 or TRBD2 (5 bases each). Trimming cost V 0 bases and J 6 bases, with 15 bases left between them. CDR1 SGHNT and CDR2 YYREEE come from the germline V gene (reference sequence). The CDR3 sequence is 15 residues long. CDR3 bases: TGTGCCAGCAGCTTGGATTCAGAGGGGCTAAAGACCCAGTACTTC. Its translation is CASSLDSEGLKTQYF.

In this sample, this clone turned up a few times. The V and J genes are TRBV15 and TRBJ2-1; no definite D call. The V gene lost 0 bases and the J gene lost 10 bases, with 10 bases spanning the gap. Per germline, CDR1 LNHNV and CDR2 YYDKDF (reference sequence). The CDR3 runs 13 residues. The CDR3: CATSRDRMGEQFF. CDR3 nucleotides: TGTGCCACCAGCAGAGATAGGATGGGCGAGCAGTTCTTC.

Notes on this clone: Other DNA sequences of this sample code for an identical CDR3. This rearrangement joins TRBV2 to TRBJ1-2; D uncertain. This CDR3 is built from 13 residues. With 0 bases removed from V and 4 bases from J, the gap between germline ends came to 6 bases. CDR1 and CDR2 from the germline V gene are SNHLY and FYNNEI. The CDR3 DNA reads TGTGCCAGCAGTGAAGCGACTGGCTATGGCTACACCTTC. Protein sequence: CASSEATGYGYTF. The full variable domain, in which reference TRBV2 and TRBJ1-2 provide the parts outside the CDR3, is EPEVTQTPSHQVTQMGQEVILRCVPISNHLYFYWYRQILGQKVEFLVSFYNNEISEKSEIFDDQFSVERPDGSNFTLKIRSTKLEDSAMYFCASSEATGYGYTFGSGTRLTVV.

This clone was observed a few times. The chain links TRBV11-2 to TRBJ2-5, with D unclear. CDR1 is SGHAT and CDR2 is FQNNGV in the germline V gene. The CDR3 has 11 amino acids. The V gene lost 5 bases and the J gene lost 9 bases, with 10 bases spanning the gap. The CDR3 DNA follows: TGTGCCAGCAGCCCTTCTACGGCCCAGTACTTC. This encodes CASSPSTAQYF.